The following is a TCR beta chain sequence with its context. Its antigen is not identified. Libraries were prepared by immunoSEQ multiplex PCR; TCRdb keeps only in-frame clonotypes and omits some of them. This sample has around 150,000 clones, with 90% to 95% found just once. These data belong to a study of cytomegalovirus exposure and HLA in healthy donors. Study-wide results and caveats: The classifier reportedly diagnosed cytomegalovirus status with high sensitivity and specificity.

The CDR3 totals 14 residues. Germline CDR1 SGDLS, CDR2 YYNGEE. V shed 4 bases, J shed 4 bases, and the junction held 6 bases outside the gene matches. The sample was PBMCs. This chain links TRBV9 with TRBJ2-5; the match to TRBD2 covers 8 bases. The origin of this receptor is a man younger than 35 in good health and CMV-seronegative. CDR3 DNA: TGTGCCAGCAGCCCTAAGCGGGAGCCAGAGACCCAGTACTTC. This translates into CASSPKREPETQYF.